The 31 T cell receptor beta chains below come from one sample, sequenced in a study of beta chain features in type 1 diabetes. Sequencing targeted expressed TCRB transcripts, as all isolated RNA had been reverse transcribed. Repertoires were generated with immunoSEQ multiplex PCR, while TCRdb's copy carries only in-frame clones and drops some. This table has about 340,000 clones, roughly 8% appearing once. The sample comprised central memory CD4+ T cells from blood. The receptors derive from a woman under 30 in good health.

The CDR3 coding sequence is TGTGCCAGCAGCAGGAGGGGGGAATCAGATACGCAGTATTTT. It yields the protein CASSRRGESDTQYF. The rearrangement uses TRBV7-9 and TRBJ2-3; either TRBD1 or TRBD2 may fit D (6 bases each). The CDR3 loop spans 14 amino acids. The V gene lost 5 bases and the J gene lost 4 bases, with 13 bases spanning the gap. Germline V lookup: CDR1 SEHNR, CDR2 FQNEAQ (reference sequence).

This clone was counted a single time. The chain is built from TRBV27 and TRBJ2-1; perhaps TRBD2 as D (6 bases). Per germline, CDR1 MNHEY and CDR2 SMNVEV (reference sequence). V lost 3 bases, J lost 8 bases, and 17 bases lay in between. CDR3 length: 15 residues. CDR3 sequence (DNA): TGTGCCAGCAGTTTCAATTTCGGCGGGACGCATGAGCAGTTCTTC. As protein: CASSFNFGGTHEQFF.

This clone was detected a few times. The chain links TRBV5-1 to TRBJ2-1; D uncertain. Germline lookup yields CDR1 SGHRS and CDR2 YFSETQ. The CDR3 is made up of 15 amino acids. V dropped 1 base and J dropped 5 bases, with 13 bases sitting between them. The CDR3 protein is CASSLSLGINNEQFF. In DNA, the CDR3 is TGCGCCAGCAGCTTGTCCTTAGGGATCAACAATGAGCAGTTCTTC.

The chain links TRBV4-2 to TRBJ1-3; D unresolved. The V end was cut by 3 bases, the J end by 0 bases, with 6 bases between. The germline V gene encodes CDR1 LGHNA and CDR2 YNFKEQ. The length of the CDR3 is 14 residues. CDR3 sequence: CASSHENSGNTIYF. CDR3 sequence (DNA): TGTGCCAGCAGCCACGAGAACTCTGGAAACACCATATATTTT.

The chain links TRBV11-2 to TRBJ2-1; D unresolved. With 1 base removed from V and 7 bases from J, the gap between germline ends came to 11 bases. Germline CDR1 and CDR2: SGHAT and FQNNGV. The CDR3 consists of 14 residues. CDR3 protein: CASSLALAGNEQFF. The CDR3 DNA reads TGTGCCAGCAGCTTAGCCCTGGCCGGTAATGAGCAGTTCTTC. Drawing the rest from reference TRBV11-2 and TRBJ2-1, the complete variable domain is EAGVAQSPRYKIIEKRQSVAFWCNPISGHATLYWYQQILGQGPKLLIQFQNNGVVDDSQLPKDRFSAERLKGVDSTLKIQPAKLEDSAVYLCASSLALAGNEQFFGPGTRLTVL.

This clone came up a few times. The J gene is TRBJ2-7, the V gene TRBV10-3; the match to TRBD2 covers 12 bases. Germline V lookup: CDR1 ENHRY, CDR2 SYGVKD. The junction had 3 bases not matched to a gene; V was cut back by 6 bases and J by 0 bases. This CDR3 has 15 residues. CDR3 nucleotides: TGTGCCATCAGGGTGACTAGCGGGAGCTCCTACGAGCAGTACTTC. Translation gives CAIRVTSGSSYEQYF.

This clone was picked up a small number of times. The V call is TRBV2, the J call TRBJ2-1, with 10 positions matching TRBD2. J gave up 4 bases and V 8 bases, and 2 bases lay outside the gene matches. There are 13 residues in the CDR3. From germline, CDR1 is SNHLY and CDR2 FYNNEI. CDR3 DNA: TGTGCCAGCTGGACTAGCGGATACAATGAGCAGTTCTTC. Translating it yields CASWTSGYNEQFF.

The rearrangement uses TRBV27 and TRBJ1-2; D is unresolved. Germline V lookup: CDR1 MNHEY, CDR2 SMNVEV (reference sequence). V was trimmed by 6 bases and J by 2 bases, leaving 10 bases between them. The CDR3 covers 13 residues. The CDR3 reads CASSPEANYGYTF. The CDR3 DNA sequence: TGTGCCAGCAGCCCCGAGGCGAACTATGGCTACACCTTC.

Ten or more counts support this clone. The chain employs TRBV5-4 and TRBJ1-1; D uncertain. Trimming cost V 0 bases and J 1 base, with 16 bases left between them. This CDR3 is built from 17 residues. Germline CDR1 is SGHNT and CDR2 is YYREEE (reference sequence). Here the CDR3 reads CASSLGSGKGPNTEAFF. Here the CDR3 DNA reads TGTGCCAGCAGCTTGGGCTCCGGCAAGGGCCCGAACACTGAAGCTTTCTTT.

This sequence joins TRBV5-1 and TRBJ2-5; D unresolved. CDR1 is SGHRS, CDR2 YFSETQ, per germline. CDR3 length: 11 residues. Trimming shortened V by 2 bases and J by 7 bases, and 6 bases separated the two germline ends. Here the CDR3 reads CASSLEGTQYF. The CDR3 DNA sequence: TGCGCCAGCAGCTTAGAAGGGACCCAGTACTTC.

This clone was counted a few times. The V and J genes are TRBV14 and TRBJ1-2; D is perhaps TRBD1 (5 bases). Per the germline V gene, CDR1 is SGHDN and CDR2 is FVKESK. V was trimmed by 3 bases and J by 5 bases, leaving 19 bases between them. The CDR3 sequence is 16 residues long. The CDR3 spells CASSHLARGRRYGYTF. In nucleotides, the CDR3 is TGTGCCAGCAGCCACCTCGCCCGGGGACGCCGATATGGCTACACCTTC.

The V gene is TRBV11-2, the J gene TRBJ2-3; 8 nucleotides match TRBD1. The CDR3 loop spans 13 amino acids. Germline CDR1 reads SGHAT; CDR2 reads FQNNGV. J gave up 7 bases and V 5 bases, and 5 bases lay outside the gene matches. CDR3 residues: CASSLQGGNTQYF. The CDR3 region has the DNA TGTGCCAGCAGCCTACAGGGGGGAAATACGCAGTATTTT.

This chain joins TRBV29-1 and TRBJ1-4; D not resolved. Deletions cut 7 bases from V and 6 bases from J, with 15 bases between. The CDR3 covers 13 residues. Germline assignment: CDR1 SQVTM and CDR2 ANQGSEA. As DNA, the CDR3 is TGCAGCGGCCGGTGGAACTCTGATGAAAAACTGTTTTTT. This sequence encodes CSGRWNSDEKLFF.

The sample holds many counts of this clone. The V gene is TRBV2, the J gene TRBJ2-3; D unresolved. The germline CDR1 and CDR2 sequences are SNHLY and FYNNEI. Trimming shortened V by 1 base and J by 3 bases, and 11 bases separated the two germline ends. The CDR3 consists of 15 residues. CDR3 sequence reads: CASSEEHHGTDTQYF. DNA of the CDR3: TGTGCCAGCAGTGAAGAGCATCATGGGACAGATACGCAGTATTTT. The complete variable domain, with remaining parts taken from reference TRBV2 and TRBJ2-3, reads EPEVTQTPSHQVTQMGQEVILRCVPISNHLYFYWYRQILGQKVEFLVSFYNNEISEKSEIFDDQFSVERPDGSNFTLKIRSTKLEDSAMYFCASSEEHHGTDTQYFGPGTRLTVL.

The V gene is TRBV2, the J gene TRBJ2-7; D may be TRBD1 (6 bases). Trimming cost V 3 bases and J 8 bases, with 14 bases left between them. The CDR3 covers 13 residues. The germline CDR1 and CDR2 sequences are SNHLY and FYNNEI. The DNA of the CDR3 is TGTGCCAGCAGTGAGTGGCAGGGGAACAAGCAGTACTTC. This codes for CASSEWQGNKQYF.

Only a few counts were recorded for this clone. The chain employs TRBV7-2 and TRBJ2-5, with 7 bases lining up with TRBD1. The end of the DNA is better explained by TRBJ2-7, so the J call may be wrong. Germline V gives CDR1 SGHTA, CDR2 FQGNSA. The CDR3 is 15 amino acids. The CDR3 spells CASRKSGTAAYEQYF. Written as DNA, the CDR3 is TGTGCCAGCAGAAAATCGGGGACAGCCGCCTACGAGCAGTACTTC.

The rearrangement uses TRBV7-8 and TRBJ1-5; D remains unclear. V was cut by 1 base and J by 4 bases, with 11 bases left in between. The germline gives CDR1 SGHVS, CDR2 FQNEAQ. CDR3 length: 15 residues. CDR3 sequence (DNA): TGTGCCAGCAGCTTAGACCCACCCGTGAATCAGCCCCAGCATTTT. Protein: CASSLDPPVNQPQHF.

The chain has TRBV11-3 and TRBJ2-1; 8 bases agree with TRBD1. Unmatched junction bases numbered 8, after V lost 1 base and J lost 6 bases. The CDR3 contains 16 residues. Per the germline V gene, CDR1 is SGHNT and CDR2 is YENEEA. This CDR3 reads CASSLANPGQGNEQFF. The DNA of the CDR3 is TGTGCCAGCAGCTTAGCGAATCCCGGACAGGGCAATGAGCAGTTCTTC.

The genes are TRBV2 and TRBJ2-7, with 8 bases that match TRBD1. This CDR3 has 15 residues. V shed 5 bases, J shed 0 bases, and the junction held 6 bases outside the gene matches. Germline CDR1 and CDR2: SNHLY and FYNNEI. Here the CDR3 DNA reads TGTGCCAGCAGTCATGGACAGGGATCCTCCTACGAGCAGTACTTC. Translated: CASSHGQGSSYEQYF. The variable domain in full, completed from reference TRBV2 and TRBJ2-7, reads EPEVTQTPSHQVTQMGQEVILRCVPISNHLYFYWYRQILGQKVEFLVSFYNNEISEKSEIFDDQFSVERPDGSNFTLKIRSTKLEDSAMYFCASSHGQGSSYEQYFGPGTRLTVT.

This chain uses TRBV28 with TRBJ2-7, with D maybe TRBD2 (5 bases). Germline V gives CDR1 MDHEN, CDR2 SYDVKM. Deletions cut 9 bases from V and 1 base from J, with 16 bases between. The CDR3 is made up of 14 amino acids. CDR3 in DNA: TGTGCCAGTCGGAGAGGGTTTGGGTCCTACGAGCAGTACTTC. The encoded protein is CASRRGFGSYEQYF. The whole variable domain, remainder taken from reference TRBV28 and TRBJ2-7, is DVKVTQSSRYLVKRTGEKVFLECVQDMDHENMFWYRQDPGLGLRLIYFSYDVKMKEKGDIPEGYSVSREKKERFSLILESASTNQTSMYLCASRRGFGSYEQYFGPGTRLTVT.

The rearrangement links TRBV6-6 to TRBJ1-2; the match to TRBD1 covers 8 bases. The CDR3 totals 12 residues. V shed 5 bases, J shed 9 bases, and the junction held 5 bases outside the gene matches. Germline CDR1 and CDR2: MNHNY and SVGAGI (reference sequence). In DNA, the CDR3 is TGTGCCAGCAGTCAAGGGACAGGAAGCTACACCTTC. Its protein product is CASSQGTGSYTF.

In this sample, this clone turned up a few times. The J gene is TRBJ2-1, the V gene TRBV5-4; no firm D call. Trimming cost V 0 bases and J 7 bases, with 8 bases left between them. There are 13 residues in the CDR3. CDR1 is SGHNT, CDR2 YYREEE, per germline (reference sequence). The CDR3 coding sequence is TGTGCCAGCAGCTTGGGGCAGATGAATGAGCAGTTCTTC. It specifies CASSLGQMNEQFF.

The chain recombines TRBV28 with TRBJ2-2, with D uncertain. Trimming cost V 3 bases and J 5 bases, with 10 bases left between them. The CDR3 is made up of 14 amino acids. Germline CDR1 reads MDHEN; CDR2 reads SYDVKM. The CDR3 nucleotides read TGTGCCAGCAGTTTGGGTTCGAGTACCGGGGAGCTGTTTTTT. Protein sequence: CASSLGSSTGELFF.

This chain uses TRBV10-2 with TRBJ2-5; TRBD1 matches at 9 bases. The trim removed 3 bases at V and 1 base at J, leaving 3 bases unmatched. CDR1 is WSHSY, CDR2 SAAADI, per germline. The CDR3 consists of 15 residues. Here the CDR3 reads CASSDQTGGQETQYF. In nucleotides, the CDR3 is TGCGCCAGCAGTGATCAGACAGGGGGCCAAGAGACCCAGTACTTC.

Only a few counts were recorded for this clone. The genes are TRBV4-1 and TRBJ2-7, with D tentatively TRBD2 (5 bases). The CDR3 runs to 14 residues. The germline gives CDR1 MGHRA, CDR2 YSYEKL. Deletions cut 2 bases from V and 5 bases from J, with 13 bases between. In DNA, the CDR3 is TGCGCCAGCAGCCAACCAGCGGTCGGTCACGAGCAGTACTTC. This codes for CASSQPAVGHEQYF.

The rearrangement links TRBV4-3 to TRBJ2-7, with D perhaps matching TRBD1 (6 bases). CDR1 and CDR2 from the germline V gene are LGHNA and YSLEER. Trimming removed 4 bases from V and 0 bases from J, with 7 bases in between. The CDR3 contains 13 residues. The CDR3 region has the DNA TGCGCCAGCAGCCGGGACACCTCCTACGAGCAGTACTTC. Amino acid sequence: CASSRDTSYEQYF.

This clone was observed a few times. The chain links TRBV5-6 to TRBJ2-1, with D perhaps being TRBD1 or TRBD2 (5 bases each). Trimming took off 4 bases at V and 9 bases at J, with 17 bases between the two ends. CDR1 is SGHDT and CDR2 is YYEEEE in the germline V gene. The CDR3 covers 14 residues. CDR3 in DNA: TGTGCCAGCAGCCCAGGGCGGGTTTTCAGTGAGCAGTTCTTC. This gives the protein CASSPGRVFSEQFF.

The CDR3, as DNA: TGTGCCAGCAGCCCCCCCGGTTCCTACAATGAGCAGTTCTTC. Protein: CASSPPGSYNEQFF. The chain recombines TRBV7-3 with TRBJ2-1; D not certain. Germline loops: CDR1 SGHTA, CDR2 FQGTGA. There are 14 residues in the CDR3. V was shortened by 5 bases and J by 1 base, with 9 bases between the two germline ends. The full variable domain, in which reference TRBV7-3 and TRBJ2-1 provide the parts outside the CDR3, is GAGVSQTPSNKVTEKGKYVELRCDPISGHTALYWYRQSLGQGPEFLIYFQGTGAADDSGLPNDRFFAVRPEGSVSTLKIQRTERGDSAVYLCASSPPGSYNEQFFGPGTRLTVL.

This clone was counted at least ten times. For the CDR3, the DNA is TGTGCCAGCTCACCGTTGGAGGGCCTAGATACGCAGTATTTT. Amino acids: CASSPLEGLDTQYF. V is TRBV18 and J is TRBJ2-3, with D maybe TRBD2 (6 bases). The CDR3 spans 14 residues. CDR1 is KGHSH, CDR2 LQKENI, per germline. V dropped 3 bases and J dropped 5 bases, with 12 bases sitting between them.

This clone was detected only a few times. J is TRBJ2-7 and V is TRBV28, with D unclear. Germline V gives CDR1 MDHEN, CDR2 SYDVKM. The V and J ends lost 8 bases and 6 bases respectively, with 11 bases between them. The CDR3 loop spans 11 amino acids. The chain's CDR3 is CASGGTREQYF. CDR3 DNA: TGTGCCAGCGGTGGCACTCGCGAGCAGTACTTC.

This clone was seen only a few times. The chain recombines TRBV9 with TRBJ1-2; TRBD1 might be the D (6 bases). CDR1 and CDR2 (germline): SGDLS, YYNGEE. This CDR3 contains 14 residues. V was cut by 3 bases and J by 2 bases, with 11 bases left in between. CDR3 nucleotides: TGTGCCAGCAGCGCAGACAGGCTGAACTATGGCTACACCTTC. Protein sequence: CASSADRLNYGYTF.